This T cell receptor (beta chain) emerged from a study of T cell responses to AZD1222 COVID-19 vaccine. The V end was cut by 3 bases, the J end by 5 bases, with 8 bases between. CDR1 is SEHNR, CDR2 FQNEAQ, per germline (reference sequence). The CDR3 runs 12 residues. Study results and limitations: Sampling captured repertoires only after the peak T cell response.

Measured with immunoSEQ multiplex PCR; TCRdb has only the in-frame clones, and not every one. Of approximately 130,000 clones listed, 93% are singletons. As to this clone: Its antigen is not identified.

This clonotype originated in an adult in good health. V and J are TRBV7-9 and TRBJ2-7, with D possibly TRBD2 on 5 matching bases. Sequencing was performed on peripheral blood, taken on day 0 of AZD1222 vaccination. The CDR3 coding sequence is TGTGCCAGCAGCTTTGCGCGGGACGAGCAGTACTTC. It translates to CASSFARDEQYF.